This T cell receptor (beta chain) was identified during a study of TIL therapy for anti-PD-1-resistant metastatic lung cancer. The overall study: Patients then received nivolumab; progressors got lymphodepletion, TIL and IL-2.

This clone was counted a few times. This was the immunoSEQ v3 assay. The protocol was immunoSEQ multiplex PCR, while the TCRdb copy is restricted to in-frame clones and leaves out a portion. The data show about 50,000 clones, with around 86% seen just once and 5% held by the top ten. As for time point: pre-treatment sample, taken before nivolumab and TIL therapy. The CDR3 contains 15 residues. Trimming removed 5 bases from V and 3 bases from J, with 14 bases in between. Germline values: CDR1 LNHDA, CDR2 SQIVND (reference sequence). The specimen comprised blood, sampled at baseline. The V and J genes are TRBV19 and TRBJ1-5, with D perhaps matching TRBD1 (6 bases). The TCR originated in a person aged 25-85 years with non-small cell lung cancer. DNA for the CDR3: TGTGCCAGTAGTCCCGACAGGAACCCCAATCAGCCCCAGCATTTT. This translates into CASSPDRNPNQPQHF.